This entry lists 12 T cell receptor beta chains sequenced from one sample in a study of cytomegalovirus exposure and HLA in healthy donors. This table comes from immunoSEQ multiplex PCR, and its TCRdb copy is limited to in-frame clones, with some not included. The sample has 100,000 to 150,000 clones, about 89% seen once. Input material: PBMCs. These receptor sequences come from a woman between 18 and 29 years old in good health and CMV-seronegative.

This chain links TRBV28 with TRBJ1-1; no clear D gene. Germline CDR1 MDHEN, CDR2 SYDVKM. V lost 3 bases to trimming and J lost 0 bases, with 8 bases between them. This CDR3 comprises 14 residues. This chain's CDR3 is CASSLRSMNTEAFF. CDR3 DNA: TGTGCCAGCAGTTTGAGAAGCATGAACACTGAAGCTTTCTTT. The full variable domain, its missing parts supplied by reference TRBV28 and TRBJ1-1, is DVKVTQSSRYLVKRTGEKVFLECVQDMDHENMFWYRQDPGLGLRLIYFSYDVKMKEKGDIPEGYSVSREKKERFSLILESASTNQTSMYLCASSLRSMNTEAFFGQGTRLTVV.

V usage is TRBV6-6 and J usage is TRBJ2-5; 8 bases match TRBD2. The CDR3 covers 14 residues. Per germline, CDR1 MNHNY and CDR2 SVGAGI (reference sequence). Germline trimming cut 4 bases from V and 3 bases from J; bases unmatched to any gene: 4. The CDR3: CASSSPAGEETQYF. CDR3 bases: TGTGCCAGCAGTTCTCCAGCGGGAGAAGAGACCCAGTACTTC.

The CDR3: CSARDIQETQYF. DNA for the CDR3: TGCAGCGCACGGGACATCCAAGAGACCCAGTACTTC. The V and J genes are TRBV29-1 and TRBJ2-5; tentative D call: TRBD1 (6 bases). The germline V gene encodes CDR1 SQVTM and CDR2 ANQGSEA. The ends were cut back, 7 bases at V and 1 base at J, with 10 bases in the middle. The CDR3 consists of 12 residues.

The chain employs TRBV27 and TRBJ2-5, with 10 bases lining up with TRBD1. The germline V gene has CDR1 MNHEY and CDR2 SMNVEV (reference sequence). There are 15 residues in the CDR3. The J segment lost 5 bases and the V segment lost 5 bases, leaving 8 bases of the junction unmatched. The CDR3 is CASSAPGQGWETQYF. The CDR3 DNA reads as TGTGCCAGCAGTGCACCGGGACAGGGGTGGGAGACCCAGTACTTC.

The genes are TRBV5-1 and TRBJ2-1, with 10 positions matching TRBD2. Trimming removed 3 bases from V and 7 bases from J; junction bases left unmatched: 10. The length of the CDR3 is 16 residues. Per germline, CDR1 SGHRS and CDR2 YFSETQ. The CDR3, as DNA: TGCGCCAGCAGCTCCAGGGGGACTAGCGTTGTTAATGAGCAGTTCTTC. This gives the protein CASSSRGTSVVNEQFF.

The V and J genes are TRBV28 and TRBJ2-7; 11 nucleotides align to TRBD2. This CDR3 has 19 residues. Germline-derived CDR1 and CDR2 are MDHEN and SYDVKM. Germline trimming cut 2 bases from V and 4 bases from J; bases unmatched to any gene: 16. DNA of the CDR3: TGTGCCAGCAGTTTAGGTCTAGCGGGAGGTCTAACTAGGCGATACGAGCAGTACTTC. This gives the protein CASSLGLAGGLTRRYEQYF.

The chain joins TRBV18 to TRBJ2-1; 12 nucleotides agree with TRBD2. Germline V gives CDR1 KGHSH, CDR2 LQKENI. V shed 4 bases, J shed 5 bases, and the junction held 3 bases outside the gene matches. This CDR3 is 15 amino acids long. CDR3 sequence reads: CASSRRTSGNNEQFF. Here the CDR3 DNA reads TGTGCCAGCTCACGACGGACTAGCGGGAACAATGAGCAGTTCTTC.

This chain connects TRBV7-6 to TRBJ2-7, with D perhaps TRBD1 (6 bases). There are 14 residues in the CDR3. CDR1 SGHVS and CDR2 FNYEAQ come from the germline V gene. Deletions cut 6 bases from V and 2 bases from J, with 14 bases between. The CDR3 loop reads CASRREQGPYEQYF. In DNA, the CDR3 is TGTGCCAGCAGAAGGGAACAGGGCCCCTACGAGCAGTACTTC.

Written as DNA, the CDR3 is TGCGCCAGCAGTGAGTCGGGAGACTTGGGGACCCAGTACTTC. Its protein product is CASSESGDLGTQYF. The chain has TRBV10-1 and TRBJ2-5; D perhaps matches TRBD2 (5 bases). From germline, CDR1 is WNHNN and CDR2 SYGVQD (reference sequence). The length of the CDR3 is 14 residues. Trimming left V 0 bases short and J 7 bases short, with 12 bases between.

This clone has only one observation. The chain recombines TRBV28 with TRBJ2-1; TRBD2 matches at 8 bases. CDR1 and CDR2 (germline): MDHEN, SYDVKM. This CDR3 is built from 16 residues. Losses at the gene ends were 5 bases for V and 7 bases for J; bases not matched to a gene: 13. As DNA, the CDR3 is TGTGCCAGCAGTAGGGGACTAGTTTGGGCACAAAATGAGCAGTTCTTC. Its protein is CASSRGLVWAQNEQFF.

The V and J genes are TRBV13 and TRBJ2-1; weak D call: TRBD1 (5 bases). The germline V and J ends were trimmed by 0 bases and 3 bases, with 12 bases remaining between them. Germline V gene sequence: CDR1 PRHDT, CDR2 FYEKMQ (reference sequence). The CDR3 length is 16 residues. The CDR3 sequence: CASSLGWGEIYNEQFF. In DNA, the CDR3 is TGTGCCAGCAGCTTAGGCTGGGGCGAAATCTACAATGAGCAGTTCTTC.

This sequence joins TRBV18 and TRBJ1-1, with D perhaps TRBD1 (6 bases). The CDR3 sequence is 15 residues long. Germline V lookup: CDR1 KGHSH, CDR2 LQKENI. V was trimmed by 4 bases and J by 1 base, leaving 13 bases between them. The CDR3 DNA sequence: TGTGCCAGCTCACTTAGGACAGACACGAACACTGAAGCTTTCTTT. It translates to CASSLRTDTNTEAFF.